This TCR beta chain was obtained from a study of blood T cell repertoires in COVID-19. Trimming removed 4 bases from V and 3 bases from J; junction bases left unmatched: 6. The CDR3 sequence is 16 residues long. Per germline, CDR1 SGHNT and CDR2 YENEEA. Adults between about 18 and 89 years of age took part from 20 to 25 US areas. Participant-reported clinical history was the basis for cohort assignment. In the 2 weeks before study entry, exposed participants met a COVID-19 case, which was PCR-confirmed or clinician-diagnosed. This table comes from immunoSEQ multiplex PCR, and its TCRdb copy is limited to in-frame clones, with some not included. The sample carries some 270,000 clones, around 90% recorded once.

This receptor was identified in a man in his forties who had been exposed to COVID-19. The sequencing input was PBMCs or T cells enriched from blood (not recorded which). J is TRBJ1-3 and V is TRBV11-3, with TRBD1 identical over 10 bases. The CDR3 sequence is CASSSGQGYDGNTIYF. CDR3 bases: TGTGCCAGCAGCTCGGGACAGGGGTATGATGGAAACACCATATATTTT.